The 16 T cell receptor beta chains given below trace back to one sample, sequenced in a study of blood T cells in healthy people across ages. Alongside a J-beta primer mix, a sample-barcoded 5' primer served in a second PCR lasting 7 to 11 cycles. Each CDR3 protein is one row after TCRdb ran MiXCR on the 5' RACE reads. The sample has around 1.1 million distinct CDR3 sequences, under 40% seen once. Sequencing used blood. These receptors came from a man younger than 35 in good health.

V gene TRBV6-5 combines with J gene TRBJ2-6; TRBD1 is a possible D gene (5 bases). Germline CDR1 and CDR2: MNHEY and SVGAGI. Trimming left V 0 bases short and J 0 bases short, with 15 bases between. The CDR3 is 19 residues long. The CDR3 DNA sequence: TGTGCCAGCAGTTACTCGAGACAGCGAAGAGTCTCTGGGGCCAACGTCCTGACTTTC. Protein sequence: CASSYSRQRRVSGANVLTF.

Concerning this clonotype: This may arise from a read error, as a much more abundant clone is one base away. DNA for the CDR3: TGTGTCAGCAGTTACGAGGGGGATTTCTATGGCTACACCTTC. Translated, it gives CVSSYEGDFYGYTF. The chain links TRBV6-5 to TRBJ1-2, with D possibly TRBD1 on 6 matching bases. The CDR3 contains 14 residues. Germline CDR1 reads MNHEY; CDR2 reads SVGAGI.

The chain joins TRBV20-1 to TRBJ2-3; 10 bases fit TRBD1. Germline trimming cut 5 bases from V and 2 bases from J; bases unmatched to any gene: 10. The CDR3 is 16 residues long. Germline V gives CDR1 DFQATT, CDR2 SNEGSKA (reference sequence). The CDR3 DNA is TGCAGTGCTGGACGGACAGGGGGTTACATCACAGATACGCAGTATTTT. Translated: CSAGRTGGYITDTQYF.

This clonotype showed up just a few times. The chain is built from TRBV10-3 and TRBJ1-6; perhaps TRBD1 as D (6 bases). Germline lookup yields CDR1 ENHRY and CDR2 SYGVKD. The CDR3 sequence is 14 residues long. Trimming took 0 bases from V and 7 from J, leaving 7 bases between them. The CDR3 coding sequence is TGTGCCATCAGTGAGTCGGACAGAAATTCACCCCTCCACTTT. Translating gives CAISESDRNSPLHF.

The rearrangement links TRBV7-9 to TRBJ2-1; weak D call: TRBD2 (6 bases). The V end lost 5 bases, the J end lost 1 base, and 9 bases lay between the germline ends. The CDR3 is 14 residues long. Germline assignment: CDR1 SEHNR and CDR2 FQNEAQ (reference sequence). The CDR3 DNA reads TGTGCCAGCAGCACCGCGGGGTCCTACAATGAGCAGTTCTTC. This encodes CASSTAGSYNEQFF.

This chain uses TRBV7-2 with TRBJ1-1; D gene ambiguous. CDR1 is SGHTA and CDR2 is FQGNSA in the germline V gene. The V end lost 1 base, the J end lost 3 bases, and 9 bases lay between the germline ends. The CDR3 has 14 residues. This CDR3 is CASSLEGSHTEAFF. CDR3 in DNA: TGTGCCAGCAGCTTAGAAGGGTCCCACACTGAAGCTTTCTTT.

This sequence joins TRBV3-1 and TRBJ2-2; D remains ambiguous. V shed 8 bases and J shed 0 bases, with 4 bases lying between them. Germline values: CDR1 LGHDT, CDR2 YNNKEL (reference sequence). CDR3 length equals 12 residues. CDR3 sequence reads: CASEPNTGELFF. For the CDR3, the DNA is TGTGCCAGCGAGCCGAACACCGGGGAGCTGTTTTTT.

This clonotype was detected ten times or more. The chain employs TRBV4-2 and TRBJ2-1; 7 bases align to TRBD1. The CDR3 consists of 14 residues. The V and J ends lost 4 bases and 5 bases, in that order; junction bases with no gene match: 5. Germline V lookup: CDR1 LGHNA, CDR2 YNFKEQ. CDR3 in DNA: TGTGCCAGCAGCCCGGGACAGCAAAACAATGAGCAGTTCTTC. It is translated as CASSPGQQNNEQFF.

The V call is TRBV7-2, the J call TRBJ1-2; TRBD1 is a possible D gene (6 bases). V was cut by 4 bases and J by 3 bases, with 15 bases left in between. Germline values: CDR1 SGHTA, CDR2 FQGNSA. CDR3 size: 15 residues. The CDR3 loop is CASSSTGLSDYGYTF. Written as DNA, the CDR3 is TGTGCCAGCAGCTCCACAGGGCTCTCGGACTATGGCTACACCTTC.

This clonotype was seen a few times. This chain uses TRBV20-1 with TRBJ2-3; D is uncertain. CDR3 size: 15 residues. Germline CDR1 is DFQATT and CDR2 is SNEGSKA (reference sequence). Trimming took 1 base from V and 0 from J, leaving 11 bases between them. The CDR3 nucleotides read TGCAGTGCTAGAGGACCAGGTCCCAGCACAGATACGCAGTATTTT. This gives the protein CSARGPGPSTDTQYF.

The CDR3 reads CASSYSTGLAGVETQYF. The DNA of the CDR3 is TGTGCCAGCAGTTACTCGACGGGACTAGCGGGAGTGGAGACCCAGTACTTC. V usage is TRBV6-5 and J usage is TRBJ2-5, with 14 bases fitting TRBD2. Germline values: CDR1 MNHEY, CDR2 SVGAGI. Trimming took 0 bases from V and 5 from J; bases not matched to a gene: 5. CDR3 length equals 17 residues.

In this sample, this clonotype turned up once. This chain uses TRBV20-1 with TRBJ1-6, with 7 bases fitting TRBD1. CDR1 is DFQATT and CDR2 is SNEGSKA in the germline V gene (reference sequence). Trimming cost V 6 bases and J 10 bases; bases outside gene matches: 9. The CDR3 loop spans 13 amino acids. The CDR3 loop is CSASADRTSPLHF. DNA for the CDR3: TGCAGTGCCAGCGCGGACAGGACCTCACCCCTCCACTTT.

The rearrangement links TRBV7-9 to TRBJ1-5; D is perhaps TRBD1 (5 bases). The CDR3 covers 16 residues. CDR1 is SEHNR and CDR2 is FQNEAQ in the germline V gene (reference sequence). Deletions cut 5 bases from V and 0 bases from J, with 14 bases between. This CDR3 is CASSPTGTGSNQPQHF. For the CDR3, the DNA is TGTGCCAGCAGCCCGACCGGGACGGGTAGCAATCAGCCCCAGCATTTT.

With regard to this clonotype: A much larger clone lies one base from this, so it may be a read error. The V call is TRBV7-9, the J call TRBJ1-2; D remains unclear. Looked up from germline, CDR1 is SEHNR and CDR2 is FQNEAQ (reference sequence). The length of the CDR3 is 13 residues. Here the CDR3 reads CTSSLVGNYGYTF. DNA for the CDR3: TGTACCAGCAGCTTAGTGGGGAACTATGGCTACACCTTC.

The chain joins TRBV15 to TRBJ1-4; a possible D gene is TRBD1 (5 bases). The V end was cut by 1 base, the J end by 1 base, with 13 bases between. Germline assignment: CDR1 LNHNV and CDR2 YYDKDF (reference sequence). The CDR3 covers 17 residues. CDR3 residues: CATSRGQLEITNEKLFF. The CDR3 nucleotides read TGTGCCACCAGCAGAGGACAGTTAGAGATAACTAATGAAAAACTGTTTTTT. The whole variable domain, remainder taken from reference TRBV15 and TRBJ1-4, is DAMVIQNPRYQVTQFGKPVTLSCSQTLNHNVMYWYQQKSSQAPKLLFHYYDKDFNNEADTPDNFQSRRPNTSFCFLDIRSPGLGDTAMYLCATSRGQLEITNEKLFFGSGTQLSVL.

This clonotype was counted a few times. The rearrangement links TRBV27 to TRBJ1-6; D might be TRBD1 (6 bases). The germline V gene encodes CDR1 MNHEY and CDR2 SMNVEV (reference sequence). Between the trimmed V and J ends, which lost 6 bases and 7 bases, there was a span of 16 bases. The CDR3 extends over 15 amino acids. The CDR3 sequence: CASRDRTAENSPLHF. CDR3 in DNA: TGTGCCAGCAGAGATCGGACAGCTGAAAATTCACCCCTCCACTTT.